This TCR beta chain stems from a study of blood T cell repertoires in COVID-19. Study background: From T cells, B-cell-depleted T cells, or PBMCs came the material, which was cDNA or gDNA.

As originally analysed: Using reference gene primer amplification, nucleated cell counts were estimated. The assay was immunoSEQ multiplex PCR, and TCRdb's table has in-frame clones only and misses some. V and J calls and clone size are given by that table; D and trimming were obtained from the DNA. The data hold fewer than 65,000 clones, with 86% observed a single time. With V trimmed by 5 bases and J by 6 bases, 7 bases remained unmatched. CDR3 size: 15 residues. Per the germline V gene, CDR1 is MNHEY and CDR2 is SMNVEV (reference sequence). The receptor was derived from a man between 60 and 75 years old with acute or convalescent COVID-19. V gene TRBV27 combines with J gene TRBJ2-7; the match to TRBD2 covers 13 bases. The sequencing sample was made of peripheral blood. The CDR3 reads CASSPTSGRAGEQYF. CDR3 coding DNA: TGTGCCAGCAGTCCCACTAGCGGGAGGGCCGGCGAGCAGTACTTC.